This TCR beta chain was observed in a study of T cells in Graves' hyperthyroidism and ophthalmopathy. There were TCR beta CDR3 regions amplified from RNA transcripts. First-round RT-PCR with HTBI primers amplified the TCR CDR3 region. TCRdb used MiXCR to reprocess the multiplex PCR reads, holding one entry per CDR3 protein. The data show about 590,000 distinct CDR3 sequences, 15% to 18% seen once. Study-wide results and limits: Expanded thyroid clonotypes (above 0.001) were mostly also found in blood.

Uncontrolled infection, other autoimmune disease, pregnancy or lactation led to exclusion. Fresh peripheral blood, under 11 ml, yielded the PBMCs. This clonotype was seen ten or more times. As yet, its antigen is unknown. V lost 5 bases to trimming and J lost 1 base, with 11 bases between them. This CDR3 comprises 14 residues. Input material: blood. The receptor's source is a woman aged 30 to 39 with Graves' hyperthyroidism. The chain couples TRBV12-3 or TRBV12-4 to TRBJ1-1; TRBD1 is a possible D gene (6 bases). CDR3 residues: CASSRVDRNTEAFF. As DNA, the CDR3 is TGTGCCAGCAGTCGAGTGGACAGGAACACTGAAGCTTTCTTT.